These 10 T cell receptor beta chains originate from one sample sequenced in a study of regulatory T cells in long-lasting Graves disease. Time point specified: newly diagnosed GD, antithyroid drugs for less than 3 months. Isolated PBMC RNA provided the starting material for the TCR library. HTBI primers from iRepertoire and Arm-PCR of CDR3 regions yielded the TCR beta libraries. TCRdb re-analysed the multiplex PCR reads in MiXCR, keeping a single row per CDR3 protein. Among 550,000 to 650,000 distinct CDR3 sequences listed, about 16% were seen once. This same sample was also part of a study on T cells in Graves' hyperthyroidism and ophthalmopathy.

The sample in question was peripheral blood mononuclear cells (PBMCs), obtained at new diagnosis, from a patient treated with antithyroid drugs. The receptor source for this set is a man younger than 30 with Graves disease.

This clonotype was seen only a few times. This rearrangement joins TRBV20-1 to TRBJ2-4, with 8 bases that match TRBD1. The CDR3 is made up of 13 amino acids. Germline V gene data show CDR1 as DFQATT and CDR2 as SNEGSKA (reference sequence). V trimming: 6 bases; J trimming: 9 bases; junction bases outside the gene matches: 10. CDR3 in amino acids: CSAPQGGAGIQYF. The CDR3 nucleotides are TGCAGTGCCCCACAGGGGGGTGCGGGCATTCAGTACTTC.

This clonotype was counted only a few times. V is TRBV5-8 and J is TRBJ2-7; TRBD2 matches at 9 bases. Trimming removed 3 bases from V and 11 bases from J; junction bases left unmatched: 6. Germline V gene sequence: CDR1 SGHTS, CDR2 YDEGEE. This CDR3 is built from 12 residues. In DNA form, the CDR3 reads TGTGCCAGCAGCTCATTAGCGGGAGAAGAGTACTTC. This encodes CASSSLAGEEYF.

This chain uses TRBV6-2 or TRBV6-3 with TRBJ2-1, with 7 bases identical to TRBD2. The CDR3 extends over 14 amino acids. Trimming at V came to 5 bases and at J to 2 bases, leaving 3 bases not matched to a gene. CDR1 is MNHEY and CDR2 is SVGEGT in the germline V gene. CDR3 in amino acids: CASSSGKTYNEQFF. CDR3 bases: TGTGCCAGCAGTAGCGGGAAAACCTACAATGAGCAGTTCTTC.

This chain links TRBV13 with TRBJ1-4; 10 bases agree with TRBD1. Germline lookup yields CDR1 PRHDT and CDR2 FYEKMQ (reference sequence). The CDR3 is made up of 17 amino acids. V gave up 4 bases and J gave up 7 bases; unmatched junction bases: 12. This CDR3 is CASSYGTGEVLSEKLFF. CDR3 coding DNA: TGTGCCAGCAGCTACGGGACAGGGGAAGTACTGAGTGAAAAACTGTTTTTT.

This clonotype was counted many times. This chain links TRBV7-3 with TRBJ1-6; D gene ambiguous. Germline V gene data show CDR1 as SGHTA and CDR2 as FQGTGA. V lost 3 bases, J lost 7 bases, and 10 bases lay in between. This CDR3 region has 14 residues. The CDR3 protein is CASSLSGGNSPLHF. The DNA of the CDR3 is TGTGCCAGCAGCTTGTCAGGCGGGAATTCACCCCTCCACTTT. The complete variable domain, with remaining parts taken from reference TRBV7-3 and TRBJ1-6, reads GAGVSQTPSNKVTEKGKYVELRCDPISGHTALYWYRQSLGQGPEFLIYFQGTGAADDSGLPNDRFFAVRPEGSVSTLKIQRTERGDSAVYLCASSLSGGNSPLHFGNGTRLTVT.

As to this clonotype: This may be a read error: a much more frequent sequence differs by one nucleotide. The rearrangement uses TRBV28 and TRBJ2-5; a weak D match, TRBD2 (6 bases). Germline loops: CDR1 MDHEN, CDR2 SYDVKM. Trimming cost V 4 bases and J 5 bases, with 17 bases left between them. The CDR3 length is 15 residues. Here the CDR3 DNA reads TGTGCCAGCAGTTCAATTCCGGGAAGCGGGGAGACCCAGTACTTC. It translates to CASSSIPGSGETQYF.

This clonotype has more than one count but fewer than ten. The chain uses TRBV20-1 and TRBJ1-2; D is ambiguous. This CDR3 has 14 amino acids. Trimming removed 1 base from V and 1 base from J, with 10 bases in between. Germline CDR1 is DFQATT and CDR2 is SNEGSKA (reference sequence). The CDR3 nucleotides read TGCAGTGCTAGAGGCCTTGGGATTAACTATGGCTACACCTTC. The encoded protein is CSARGLGINYGYTF.

V gene TRBV12-3 or TRBV12-4 combines with J gene TRBJ2-5, with D possibly being TRBD2 (5 bases). V lost 6 bases to trimming and J lost 6 bases, with 17 bases between them. The CDR3 runs to 14 residues. The CDR3 bases are TGTGCCAGCAGCCCCCCGGGGAGAACACAGACCCAGTACTTC. It yields the protein CASSPPGRTQTQYF.

The chain carries TRBV9 and TRBJ2-7; 7 bases fit TRBD2. The germline V gene encodes CDR1 SGDLS and CDR2 YYNGEE. The CDR3 sequence is 16 residues long. V lost 0 bases and J lost 1; bases outside the gene matches: 7. CDR3 bases: TGTGCCAGCAGCGTAGACGGTCTAGCGGATTCCTACGAGCAGTACTTC. Amino acids: CASSVDGLADSYEQYF.

J is TRBJ2-1 and V is TRBV27, with 11 bases matching TRBD1. CDR3 length equals 17 residues. V was clipped by 7 bases and J by 3 bases; unmatched bases: 11. Germline CDR1 is MNHEY and CDR2 is SMNVEV (reference sequence). The CDR3 sequence is CASKTLTGTGGYNEQFF. The CDR3, as DNA: TGTGCCAGCAAAACCTTAACCGGGACAGGGGGCTACAATGAGCAGTTCTTC.